The 5 T cell receptor beta chains given below trace back to one sample, sequenced in a study of blood T cell repertoires in COVID-19. TCRdb's table, derived via immunoSEQ multiplex PCR, lists solely in-frame clones and lacks some. Here the sample spans around 60,000 clones, about 79% being singletons. What was sequenced was peripheral blood. These receptors were obtained from a woman aged 60 to 75 with acute or convalescent COVID-19.

This clone came up once. The chain couples TRBV18 to TRBJ1-6, with D perhaps TRBD1 (6 bases). This CDR3 has 15 amino acids. V lost 4 bases and J 14 bases, leaving 21 bases between the germline ends. Germline V gives CDR1 KGHSH, CDR2 LQKENI. The CDR3 region has the DNA TGTGCCAGCTCACGTGGGGCAGGGGAGGGTTGGACCCTCCACTTT. Encoded protein: CASSRGAGEGWTLHF.

This chain links TRBV6-5 with TRBJ1-5; 8 nucleotides match TRBD1. Per the germline V gene, CDR1 is MNHEY and CDR2 is SVGAGI. Losses at the gene ends were 7 bases for V and 4 bases for J; bases not matched to a gene: 6. The CDR3 is 14 amino acids. The CDR3 region has the DNA TGTGCCAGCACCCTGGACAGGGCAAATCAGCCCCAGCATTTT. It is translated as CASTLDRANQPQHF.

The chain joins TRBV7-2 to TRBJ2-1; tentative D call: TRBD1 (5 bases). Germline CDR1 is SGHTA and CDR2 is FQGNSA. CDR3 length equals 14 residues. The ends were cut back, 5 bases at V and 9 bases at J, with 17 bases in the middle. The CDR3 protein is CASSQTRIRAEQFF. The CDR3 DNA sequence: TGTGCCAGCAGCCAAACCAGGATCAGGGCTGAGCAGTTCTTC.

This clone appeared many times. This rearrangement joins TRBV5-1 to TRBJ2-7; 7 positions agree with TRBD1. Germline lookup yields CDR1 SGHRS and CDR2 YFSETQ. The junction had 4 bases not matched to a gene; V was cut back by 4 bases and J by 0 bases. The CDR3 contains 14 residues. The chain's CDR3 is CASSPSGGSYEQYF. In DNA, the CDR3 is TGCGCCAGCAGCCCCTCAGGGGGCTCCTACGAGCAGTACTTC. Variable domain in full (rest from reference TRBV5-1 and TRBJ2-7): KAGVTQTPRYLIKTRGQQVTLSCSPISGHRSVSWYQQTPGQGLQFLFEYFSETQRNKGNFPGRFSGRQFSNSRSEMNVSTLELGDSALYLCASSPSGGSYEQYFGPGTRLTVT.

The genes are TRBV19 and TRBJ1-4; 9 nucleotides agree with TRBD1. V was clipped by 5 bases and J by 5 bases; unmatched bases: 6. There are 15 residues in the CDR3. Germline lookup yields CDR1 LNHDA and CDR2 SQIVND (reference sequence). For the CDR3, the DNA is TGTGCCAGTAGTGTTAGGACAGGGGTGAATGAAAAACTGTTTTTT. It translates to CASSVRTGVNEKLFF.